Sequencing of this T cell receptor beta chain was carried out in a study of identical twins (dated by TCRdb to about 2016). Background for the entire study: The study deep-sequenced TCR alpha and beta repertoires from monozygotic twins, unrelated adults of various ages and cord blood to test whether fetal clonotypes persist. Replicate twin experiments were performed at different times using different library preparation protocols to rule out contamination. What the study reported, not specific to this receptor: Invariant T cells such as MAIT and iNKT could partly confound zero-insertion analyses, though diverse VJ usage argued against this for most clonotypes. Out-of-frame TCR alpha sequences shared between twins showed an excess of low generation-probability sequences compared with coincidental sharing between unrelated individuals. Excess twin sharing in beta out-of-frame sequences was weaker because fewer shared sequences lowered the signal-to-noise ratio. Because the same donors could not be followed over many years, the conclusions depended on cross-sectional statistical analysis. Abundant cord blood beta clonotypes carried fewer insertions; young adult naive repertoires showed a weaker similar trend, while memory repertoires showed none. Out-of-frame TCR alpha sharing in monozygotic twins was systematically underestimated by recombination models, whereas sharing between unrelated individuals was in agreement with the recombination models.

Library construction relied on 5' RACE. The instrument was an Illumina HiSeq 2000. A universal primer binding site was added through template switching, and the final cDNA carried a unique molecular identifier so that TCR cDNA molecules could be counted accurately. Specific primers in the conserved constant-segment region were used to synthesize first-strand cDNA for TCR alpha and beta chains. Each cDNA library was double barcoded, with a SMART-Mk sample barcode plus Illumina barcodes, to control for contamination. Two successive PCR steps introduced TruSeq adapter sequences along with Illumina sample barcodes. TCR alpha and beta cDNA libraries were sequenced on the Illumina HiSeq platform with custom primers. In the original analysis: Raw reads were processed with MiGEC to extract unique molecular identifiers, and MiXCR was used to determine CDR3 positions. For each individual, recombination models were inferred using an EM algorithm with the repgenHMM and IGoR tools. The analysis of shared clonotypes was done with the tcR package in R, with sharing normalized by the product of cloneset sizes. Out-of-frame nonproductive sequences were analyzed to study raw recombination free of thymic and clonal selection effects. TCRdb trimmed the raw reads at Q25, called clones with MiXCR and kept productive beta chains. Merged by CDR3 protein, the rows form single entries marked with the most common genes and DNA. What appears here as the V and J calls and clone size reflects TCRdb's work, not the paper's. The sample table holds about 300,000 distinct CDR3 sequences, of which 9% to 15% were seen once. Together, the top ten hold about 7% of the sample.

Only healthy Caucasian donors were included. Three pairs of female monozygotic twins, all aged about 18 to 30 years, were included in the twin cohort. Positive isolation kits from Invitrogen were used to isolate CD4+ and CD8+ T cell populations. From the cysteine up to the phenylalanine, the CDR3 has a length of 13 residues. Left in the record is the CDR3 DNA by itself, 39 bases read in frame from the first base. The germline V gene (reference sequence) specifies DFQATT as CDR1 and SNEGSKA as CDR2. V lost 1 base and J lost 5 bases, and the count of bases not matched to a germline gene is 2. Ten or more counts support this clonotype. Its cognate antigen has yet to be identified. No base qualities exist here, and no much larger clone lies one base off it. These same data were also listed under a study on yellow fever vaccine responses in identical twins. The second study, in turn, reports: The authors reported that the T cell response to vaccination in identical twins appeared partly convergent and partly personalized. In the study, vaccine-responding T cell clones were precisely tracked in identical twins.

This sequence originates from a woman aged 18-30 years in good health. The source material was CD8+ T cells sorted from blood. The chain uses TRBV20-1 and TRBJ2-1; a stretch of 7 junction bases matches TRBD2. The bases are TGCAGTGCTAGAGGGCTAGCGGACAATGAGCAGTTCTTC. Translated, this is CSARGLADNEQFF.